The 18 T cell receptor beta chains presented below share a single source sample, sequenced in a study of shared clonotypes between healthy human individuals. Assay used: immunoSEQ multiplex PCR; TCRdb lists only in-frame clones, some missing. The repertoire holds 950,000 to 1,200,000 clones, with about 80% as singletons. The sequenced material came from memory CD4+ T cells from PBMCs. The subset: CD45RA-negative fraction. Receptors were obtained from a man aged 18 to 30 in good health. Some clones in this sample may be carry-over from other donors' samples.

This clone was counted a few times. This rearrangement joins TRBV5-4 to TRBJ2-1, with 8 bases that match TRBD2. CDR1 and CDR2 from the germline V gene are SGHNT and YYREEE (reference sequence). The ends lost 4 bases at V and 7 bases at J; junction bases unmatched: 7. This CDR3 comprises 14 residues. The CDR3 loop reads CASSKAGVENEQFF. CDR3 sequence (DNA): TGTGCCAGCAGCAAAGCGGGAGTTGAGAATGAGCAGTTCTTC.

The gene calls are TRBV7-2 and TRBJ2-5; D gene uncertain. The closer fit of TRBJ2-7 to the DNA end suggests the J call may be wrong. The germline gives CDR1 SGHTA, CDR2 FQGNSA. The CDR3 is 16 amino acids. DNA for the CDR3: TGTGCCAGCAGCTTAATTTCGGGCGGCCCTTTTTACGAGCAGTACTTC. This sequence encodes CASSLISGGPFYEQYF.

This chain joins TRBV7-8 and TRBJ1-5; TRBD1 matches at 7 bases. From germline, CDR1 is SGHVS and CDR2 FQNEAQ. The CDR3 consists of 17 residues. The V and J ends lost 4 bases and 0 bases, in that order; junction bases with no gene match: 9. The CDR3: CASSSYSTGNSNQPQHF. CDR3 DNA sequence: TGTGCCAGCAGCTCTTACTCGACAGGGAATAGCAATCAGCCCCAGCATTTT.

The J gene is TRBJ1-1, the V gene TRBV27, with TRBD1 matching over 9 bases. The CDR3 runs to 12 residues. Trimming removed 4 bases from V and 10 bases from J; junction bases left unmatched: 4. Germline CDR1 and CDR2: MNHEY and SMNVEV (reference sequence). CDR3 sequence (DNA): TGTGCCAGCAGTTCGAACAGGGGGCGAGCTTTCTTT. Protein sequence: CASSSNRGRAFF.

This clone was recorded a few times. Germline is not matched at one junction end, which may reflect a read error. V usage is TRBV30 and J usage is TRBJ1-1; TRBD1 is a possible D gene (5 bases). Per germline, CDR1 GTSNPN and CDR2 SVGIG (reference sequence). The CDR3 loop spans 12 amino acids. DNA for the CDR3: TGTGCCTGGAAAGGGGCGAACGCTGAAGCTTTCTTT. Encoded protein: CAWKGANAEAFF. Variable domain in full (rest from reference TRBV30 and TRBJ1-1): SQTIHQWPATLVQPVGSPLSLECTVEGTSNPNLYWYRQAAGRGLQLLFYSVGIGQISSEVPQNLSASRPQDRQFILSSKKLLLSDSGFYLCAWKGANAEAFFGQGTRLTVV.

This clone was recorded a few times. Other DNA sequences in this sample translate to the same CDR3. The chain has TRBV10-2 and TRBJ1-2; D may be TRBD1 (5 bases). V gave up 3 bases and J gave up 5 bases, with 7 bases separating them. The CDR3 has 12 amino acids. Germline-derived CDR1 and CDR2 are WSHSY and SAAADI. The DNA of the CDR3 is TGCGCCAGCAGTGACACAGGTTATGGCTACACCTTC. Its translation is CASSDTGYGYTF.

The J gene is TRBJ1-1, the V gene TRBV28; D may be TRBD1 (6 bases). V was clipped by 10 bases and J by 1 base, with 13 bases between them. Germline CDR1 and CDR2: MDHEN and SYDVKM. The CDR3 has 13 residues. For the CDR3, the DNA is TGTGCCACCATCAGGGGCCCGAACACTGAAGCTTTCTTT. Protein sequence: CATIRGPNTEAFF.

The CDR3 loop is CAWRTGGYPGYTF. The CDR3 DNA is TGTGCCTGGAGGACAGGAGGGTACCCTGGCTACACCTTC. The chain employs TRBV30 and TRBJ1-2; tentatively, D is TRBD1 (6 bases). Germline V gene lookup returns CDR1 GTSNPN and CDR2 SVGIG (reference sequence). Trimming removed 3 bases from V and 7 bases from J, with 15 bases in between. This CDR3 comprises 13 residues.

V and J are TRBV5-1 and TRBJ1-2, with 8 bases that match TRBD1. Germline V gene data show CDR1 as SGHRS and CDR2 as YFSETQ. The CDR3 extends over 17 amino acids. After removal of 2 bases from V and 6 bases from J, the junction contained 15 bases not matched to a gene. The CDR3 bases are TGCGCCAGCAGCTTCTCCGGGACAGGAGCCTCGGGAGATGGCTACACCTTC. Residues: CASSFSGTGASGDGYTF.

The CDR3 DNA reads TGTGCCAGCAGCTCACGCTCCTACAATGAGCAGTTCTTC. The encoded protein is CASSSRSYNEQFF. The genes are TRBV7-2 and TRBJ2-1; D call uncertain. CDR1 is SGHTA and CDR2 is FQGNSA in the germline V gene. The length of the CDR3 is 13 residues. Deletions cut 4 bases from V and 0 bases from J, with 4 bases between.

This clone has just a few counts. The chain uses TRBV5-1 and TRBJ1-1; 9 nucleotides line up with TRBD1. Germline loops: CDR1 SGHRS, CDR2 YFSETQ. The junction had 13 bases not matched to a gene; V was cut back by 3 bases and J by 1 base. The CDR3 has 18 residues. CDR3 DNA: TGCGCCAGCAGCTCGAACCCCGGGACAGGGAATAAGAACACTGAAGCTTTCTTT. This encodes CASSSNPGTGNKNTEAFF.

The J gene is TRBJ2-2, the V gene TRBV27; D ambiguous. V was pared by 2 bases and J by 6 bases, with 10 bases between. CDR1 MNHEY and CDR2 SMNVEV come from the germline V gene (reference sequence). CDR3 length equals 14 residues. This chain's CDR3 is CASSLELPPGELFF. DNA of the CDR3: TGTGCCAGCAGTTTAGAACTACCACCCGGGGAGCTGTTTTTT.

The rearrangement uses TRBV19 and TRBJ2-2, with 8 bases fitting TRBD2. The CDR3 covers 17 residues. CDR1 and CDR2 from the germline V gene are LNHDA and SQIVND (reference sequence). V gave up 7 bases and J gave up 0 bases; unmatched junction bases: 10. CDR3 in amino acids: CASTLVAGIANTGELFF. The CDR3 DNA reads TGTGCCAGTACTTTAGTAGCGGGGATCGCGAACACCGGGGAGCTGTTTTTT.

This clone was counted between two and nine times. The chain has TRBV12-5 and TRBJ1-1; no firm D call. Germline V gives CDR1 LGHNT, CDR2 FRNRAP. V dropped 11 bases and J dropped 1 base, with 8 bases sitting between them. The CDR3 loop spans 11 amino acids. CDR3 nucleotides: TGTGCTTCGAGAGGGAACACTGAAGCTTTCTTT. Translating gives CASRGNTEAFF.

V is TRBV6-6 and J is TRBJ1-1; D gene uncertain. The length of the CDR3 is 15 residues. Trimming removed 5 bases from V and 1 base from J, with 14 bases in between. The germline CDR1 and CDR2 sequences are MNHNY and SVGAGI (reference sequence). The CDR3 DNA is TGTGCCAGCAGTGGCGGAGCGGCTAAGAACACTGAAGCTTTCTTT. Its translation: CASSGGAAKNTEAFF.

J is TRBJ2-2 and V is TRBV10-1; D gene unclear. Germline V gene sequence: CDR1 WNHNN, CDR2 SYGVQD (reference sequence). Trimming cost V 4 bases and J 6 bases, with 9 bases left between them. The CDR3 is made up of 13 amino acids. The CDR3: CASSGRVPGELFF. CDR3 DNA sequence: TGCGCCAGCAGTGGGAGAGTTCCCGGGGAGCTGTTTTTT.

V usage is TRBV5-1 and J usage is TRBJ1-1; TRBD1 matches at 9 bases. Trimming cost V 0 bases and J 6 bases; bases outside gene matches: 9. The CDR3 has 16 amino acids. Germline V gene sequence: CDR1 SGHRS, CDR2 YFSETQ. The CDR3 sequence: CASSLARDRVGSEAFF. The CDR3 bases are TGCGCCAGCAGCTTGGCACGGGACAGGGTAGGGTCTGAAGCTTTCTTT.

This chain links TRBV30 with TRBJ2-7, with TRBD1 matching 7 bases. The CDR3 runs to 14 residues. Per germline, CDR1 GTSNPN and CDR2 SVGIG (reference sequence). V shed 2 bases and J 6 bases; nucleotides not matched to a gene: 10. CDR3 in DNA: TGTGCCTGGAGTCGTACAACGACAGGGCTCGAGCAGTACTTC. Translated: CAWSRTTTGLEQYF. The variable domain in full, completed from reference TRBV30 and TRBJ2-7, reads SQTIHQWPATLVQPVGSPLSLECTVEGTSNPNLYWYRQAAGRGLQLLFYSVGIGQISSEVPQNLSASRPQDRQFILSSKKLLLSDSGFYLCAWSRTTTGLEQYFGPGTRLTVT.